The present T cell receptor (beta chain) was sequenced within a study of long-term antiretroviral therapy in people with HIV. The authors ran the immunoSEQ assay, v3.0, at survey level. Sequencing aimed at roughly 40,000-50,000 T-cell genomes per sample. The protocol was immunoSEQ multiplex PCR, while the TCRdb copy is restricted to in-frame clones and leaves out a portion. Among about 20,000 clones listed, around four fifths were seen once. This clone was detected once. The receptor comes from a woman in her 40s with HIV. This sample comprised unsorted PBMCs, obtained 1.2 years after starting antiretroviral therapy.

The CDR3 protein is CASSDLGQGHYGYTF. In nucleotides, the CDR3 is TGCGCCAGCAGTGACCTGGGACAGGGCCACTATGGCTACACCTTC. The chain combines TRBV10-2 with TRBJ1-2, with 9 bases identical to TRBD1. Germline CDR1 is WSHSY and CDR2 is SAAADI. V was pared by 3 bases and J by 3 bases, with 5 bases of the junction left unmatched. This CDR3 is built from 15 residues.